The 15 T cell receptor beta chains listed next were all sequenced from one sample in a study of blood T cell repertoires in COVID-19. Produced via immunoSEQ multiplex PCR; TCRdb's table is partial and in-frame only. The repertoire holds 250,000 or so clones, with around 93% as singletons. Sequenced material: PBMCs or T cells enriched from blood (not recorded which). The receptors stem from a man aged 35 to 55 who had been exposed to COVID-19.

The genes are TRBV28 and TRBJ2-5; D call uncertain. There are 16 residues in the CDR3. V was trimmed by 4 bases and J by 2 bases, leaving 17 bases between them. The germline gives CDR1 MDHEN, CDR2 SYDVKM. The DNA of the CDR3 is TGTGCCAGCAGTTCCCCCCGTCTAAGTCTACAAGAGACCCAGTACTTC. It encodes CASSSPRLSLQETQYF.

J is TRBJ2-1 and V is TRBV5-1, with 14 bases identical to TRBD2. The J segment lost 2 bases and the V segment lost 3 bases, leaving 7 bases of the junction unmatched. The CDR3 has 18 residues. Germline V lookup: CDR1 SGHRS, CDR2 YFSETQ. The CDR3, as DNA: TGCGCCAGCAGCTGGGGACTAGCGGGAGATAACACCTACAATGAGCAGTTCTTC. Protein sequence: CASSWGLAGDNTYNEQFF. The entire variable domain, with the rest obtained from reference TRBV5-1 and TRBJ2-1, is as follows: KAGVTQTPRYLIKTRGQQVTLSCSPISGHRSVSWYQQTPGQGLQFLFEYFSETQRNKGNFPGRFSGRQFSNSRSEMNVSTLELGDSALYLCASSWGLAGDNTYNEQFFGPGTRLTVL.

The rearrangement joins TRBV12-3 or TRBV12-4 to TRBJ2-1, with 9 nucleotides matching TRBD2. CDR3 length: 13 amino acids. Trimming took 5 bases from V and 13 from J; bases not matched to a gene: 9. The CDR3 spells CASSPTSGLEQFF. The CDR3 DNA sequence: TGTGCCAGCAGTCCAACTAGCGGGCTGGAACAGTTCTTC.

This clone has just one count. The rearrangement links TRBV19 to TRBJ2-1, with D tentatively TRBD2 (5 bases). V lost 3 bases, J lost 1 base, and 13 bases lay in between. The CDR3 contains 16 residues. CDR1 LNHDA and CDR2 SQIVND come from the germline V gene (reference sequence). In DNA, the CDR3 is TGTGCCAGTAGTATGGATCGGACTCCGTCCTACAATGAGCAGTTCTTC. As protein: CASSMDRTPSYNEQFF.

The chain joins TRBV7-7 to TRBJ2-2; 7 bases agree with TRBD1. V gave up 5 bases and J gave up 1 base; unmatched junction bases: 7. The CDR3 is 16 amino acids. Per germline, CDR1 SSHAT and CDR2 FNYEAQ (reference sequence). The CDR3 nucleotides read TGTGCCAGCAGCCCCTGGACAGGTAGGAACACCGGGGAGCTGTTTTTT. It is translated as CASSPWTGRNTGELFF.

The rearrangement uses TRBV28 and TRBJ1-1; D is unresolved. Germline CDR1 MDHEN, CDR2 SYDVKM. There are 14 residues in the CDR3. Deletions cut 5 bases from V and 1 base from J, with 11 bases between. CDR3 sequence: CASSGYGENTEAFF. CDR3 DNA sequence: TGTGCCAGCAGTGGATACGGAGAGAACACTGAAGCTTTCTTT.

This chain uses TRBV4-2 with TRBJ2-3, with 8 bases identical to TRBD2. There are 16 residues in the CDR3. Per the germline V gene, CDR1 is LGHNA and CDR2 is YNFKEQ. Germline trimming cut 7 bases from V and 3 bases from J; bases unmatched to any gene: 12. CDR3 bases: TGTGCCAGCAACCAGGGACTAGAGTTTAGAACAGATACGCAGTATTTT. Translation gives CASNQGLEFRTDTQYF.

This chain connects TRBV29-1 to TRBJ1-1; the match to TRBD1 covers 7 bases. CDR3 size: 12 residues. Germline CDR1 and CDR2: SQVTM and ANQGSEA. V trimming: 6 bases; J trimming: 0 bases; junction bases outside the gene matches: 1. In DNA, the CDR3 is TGCAGCGTCGACAGGGTGAACACTGAAGCTTTCTTT. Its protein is CSVDRVNTEAFF.

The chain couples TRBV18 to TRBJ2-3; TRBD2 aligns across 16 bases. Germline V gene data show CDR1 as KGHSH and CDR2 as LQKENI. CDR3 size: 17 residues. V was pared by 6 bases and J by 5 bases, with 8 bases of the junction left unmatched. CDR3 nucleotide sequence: TGTGCCAGCTCCGCCGGGACTAGCGGGAGGGCCAGAGATACGCAGTATTTT. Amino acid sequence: CASSAGTSGRARDTQYF.

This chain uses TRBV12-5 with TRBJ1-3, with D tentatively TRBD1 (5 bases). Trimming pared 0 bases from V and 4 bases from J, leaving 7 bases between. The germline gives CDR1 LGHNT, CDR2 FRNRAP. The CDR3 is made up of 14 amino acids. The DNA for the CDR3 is TGTGCTAGTGGTTTGGTGGGGCACGGAAACACCATATATTTT. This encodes CASGLVGHGNTIYF.

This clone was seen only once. In nucleotides, the CDR3 is TGTGCCAGCAGAACCACAGAGACAGGGTTTGGGGAGACCCAGTACTTC. Translation gives CASRTTETGFGETQYF. This chain connects TRBV28 to TRBJ2-5; 7 bases agree with TRBD1. With V trimmed by 6 bases and J by 5 bases, 15 bases remained unmatched. The CDR3 is 16 residues long. Germline CDR1 is MDHEN and CDR2 is SYDVKM.

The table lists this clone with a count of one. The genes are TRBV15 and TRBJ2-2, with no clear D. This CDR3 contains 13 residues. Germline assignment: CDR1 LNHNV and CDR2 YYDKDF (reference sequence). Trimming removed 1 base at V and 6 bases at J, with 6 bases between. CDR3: CATSRAQAGELFF. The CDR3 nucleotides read TGTGCCACCAGCAGAGCCCAGGCCGGGGAGCTGTTTTTT.

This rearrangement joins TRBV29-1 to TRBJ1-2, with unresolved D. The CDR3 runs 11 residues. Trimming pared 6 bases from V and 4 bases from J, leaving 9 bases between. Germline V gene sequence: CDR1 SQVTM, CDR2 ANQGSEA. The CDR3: CSVRVAYGYTF. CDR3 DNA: TGCAGCGTAAGAGTCGCCTATGGCTACACCTTC.

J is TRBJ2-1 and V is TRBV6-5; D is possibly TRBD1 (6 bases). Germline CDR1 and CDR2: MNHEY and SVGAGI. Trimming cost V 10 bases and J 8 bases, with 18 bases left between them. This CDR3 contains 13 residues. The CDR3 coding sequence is TGTGCCATCTCCGGGACCCCAGGGGATGAGCAGTTCTTC. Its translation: CAISGTPGDEQFF.

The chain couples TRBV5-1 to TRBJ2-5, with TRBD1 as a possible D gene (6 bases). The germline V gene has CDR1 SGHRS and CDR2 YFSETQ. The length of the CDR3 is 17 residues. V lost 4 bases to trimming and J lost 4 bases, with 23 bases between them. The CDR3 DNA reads TGCGCCAGCAGCCCCGGGGTTGGGGACATCCTTCCAGAGACCCAGTACTTC. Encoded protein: CASSPGVGDILPETQYF. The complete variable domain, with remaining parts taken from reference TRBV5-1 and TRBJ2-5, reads KAGVTQTPRYLIKTRGQQVTLSCSPISGHRSVSWYQQTPGQGLQFLFEYFSETQRNKGNFPGRFSGRQFSNSRSEMNVSTLELGDSALYLCASSPGVGDILPETQYFGPGTRLLVL.